The source of this T cell receptor beta chain is a study of T cells in Graves' hyperthyroidism and ophthalmopathy. This clonotype has a handful of counts. The CDR3 is 13 amino acids. V gave up 2 bases and J gave up 4 bases, with 10 bases separating them. Looked up from germline, CDR1 is GTSNPN and CDR2 is SVGIG (reference sequence). Amplified regions were TCR beta CDR3 sequences from RNA transcripts. With the HTBI primer set, the TCR CDR3 went through a first round of RT-PCR. In TCRdb, the multiplex PCR reads were re-called with MiXCR into one record per CDR3 protein. The data contain around 340,000 distinct CDR3 sequences, around a sixth of them singletons.

The sequenced sample consisted of blood. The clonotype was recovered from a woman aged 50 to 60 with Graves' hyperthyroidism. The V gene is TRBV30, the J gene TRBJ2-3; D might be TRBD1 (6 bases). CDR3 nucleotide sequence: TGTGCCTGGAGTCAGGGGACGGCAGATACGCAGTATTTT. Protein sequence: CAWSQGTADTQYF. The entire variable domain, with the rest obtained from reference TRBV30 and TRBJ2-3, is as follows: SQTIHQWPATLVQPVGSPLSLECTVEGTSNPNLYWYRQAAGRGLQLLFYSVGIGQISSEVPQNLSASRPQDRQFILSSKKLLLSDSGFYLCAWSQGTADTQYFGPGTRLTVL.